The source of this TCR beta chain is a study of blood T cell repertoires in COVID-19. Background on the study: COVID-19 samples from acute and convalescent phases originated in the United States, Italy and Spain. PBMCs, B-cell-depleted T cells, or T cells provided the cDNA or gDNA that made up the material.

In the study's own analysis: Estimation of nucleated cell counts was performed using reference gene primer amplification. Repertoires were generated with immunoSEQ multiplex PCR, while TCRdb's copy carries only in-frame clones and drops some. The DNA gave D and trimming, while V, J and clone size come from that table. The table includes around 50,000 clones, less than 85% detected once. Germline assignment: CDR1 SGHAT and CDR2 FQNNGV. The junction had 7 bases not matched to a gene; V was cut back by 8 bases and J by 3 bases. The CDR3 totals 16 residues. This sequence was found in a human donor in a cohort sampled during active COVID-19. The gene calls are TRBV11-2 and TRBJ2-2; TRBD2 aligns across 12 bases. Sequencing was performed on peripheral blood. CDR3: CASRRLAGAHTGELFF. The CDR3 DNA reads TGTGCCAGCCGACGACTAGCGGGGGCCCACACCGGGGAGCTGTTTTTT.